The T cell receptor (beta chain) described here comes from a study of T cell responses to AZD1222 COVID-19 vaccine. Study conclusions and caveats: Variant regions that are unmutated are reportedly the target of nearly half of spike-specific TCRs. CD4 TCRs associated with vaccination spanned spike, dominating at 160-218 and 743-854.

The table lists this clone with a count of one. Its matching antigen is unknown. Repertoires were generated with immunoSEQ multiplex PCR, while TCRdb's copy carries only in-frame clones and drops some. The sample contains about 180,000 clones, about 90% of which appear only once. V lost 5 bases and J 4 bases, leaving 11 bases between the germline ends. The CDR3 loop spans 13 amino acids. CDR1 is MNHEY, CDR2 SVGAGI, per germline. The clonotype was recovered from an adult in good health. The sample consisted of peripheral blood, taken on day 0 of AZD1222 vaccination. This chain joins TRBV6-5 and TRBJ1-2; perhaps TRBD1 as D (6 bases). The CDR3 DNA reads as TGTGCCAGCAGTCGCAGGGGAAGCTATGGCTACACCTTC. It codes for CASSRRGSYGYTF.